This T cell receptor (beta chain) was captured in a study of blood T cell repertoires in COVID-19. For the study at large: Acute and convalescent COVID-19 specimens originated in the United States, Italy and Spain. The cDNA or gDNA used as material had been derived from T cells, B-cell-depleted T cells, or PBMCs.

The germline gives CDR1 SGHTA, CDR2 FQGNSA. The CDR3 is made up of 15 amino acids. Between the trimmed V and J ends, which lost 1 base and 0 bases, there was a span of 9 bases. Authors' methods: Estimates of nucleated cell counts were drawn from the amplification of reference gene primers. This table comes from immunoSEQ multiplex PCR, and its TCRdb copy is limited to in-frame clones, with some not included. V and J calls and clone size are copied from that table; D and trimming were computed from the DNA. Of about 480,000 clones listed, roughly 90% were seen once; the top ten hold 1.8%. The sequencing sample was made of PBMCs or T cells enriched from blood (not recorded which). This receptor was obtained from a woman aged 35 to 49 who had recovered from COVID-19. The V gene is TRBV7-2, the J gene TRBJ1-2; D gene uncertain. The CDR3 bases are TGTGCCAGCAGCTTAGGGACTGTGGCTAACTATGGCTACACCTTC. This sequence encodes CASSLGTVANYGYTF.